Below, 19 T cell receptor beta chains from the same sample are listed, as sequenced in a study of blood T cells in healthy people across ages. A second PCR of 7 to 11 cycles used a sample-barcoded 5' primer and a J-beta primer mix. TCRdb ran MiXCR on the 5' RACE reads and lists one entry per CDR3 protein. The sample shows 350,000 to 450,000 distinct CDR3 sequences, about 55% of them seen only once. Sequenced: blood. The receptors stem from a man in his sixties in good health.

The rearrangement links TRBV5-6 to TRBJ1-1, with 8 bases fitting TRBD1. The J segment lost 1 base and the V segment lost 0 bases, leaving 2 bases of the junction unmatched. The germline CDR1 and CDR2 sequences are SGHDT and YYEEEE. The CDR3 totals 15 residues. CDR3 nucleotides: TGTGCCAGCAGCTTGGACGACAGGGGGAACACTGAAGCTTTCTTT. As protein: CASSLDDRGNTEAFF.

This clonotype is a singleton in its sample. V is TRBV9 and J is TRBJ2-4, with D perhaps being TRBD1 or TRBD2 (7 bases each). CDR3 size: 15 residues. Germline CDR1 is SGDLS and CDR2 is YYNGEE. Between the trimmed V and J ends, which lost 3 bases and 6 bases, there was a span of 16 bases. Here the CDR3 reads CASSEGGAGGNIQYF. CDR3 nucleotide sequence: TGTGCCAGCAGCGAAGGGGGGGCAGGGGGAAACATTCAGTACTTC.

This sequence joins TRBV12-3 or TRBV12-4 and TRBJ1-1; TRBD1 is a possible D gene (6 bases). The CDR3 is 14 amino acids. V lost 5 bases to trimming and J lost 5 bases, with 15 bases between them. CDR3 nucleotide sequence: TGTGCCAGCAGTCCACAGGGATTTGGGACTGAAGCTTTCTTT. Protein: CASSPQGFGTEAFF.

The rearrangement uses TRBV5-1 and TRBJ2-2; D unresolved. CDR1 is SGHRS, CDR2 YFSETQ, per germline. V lost 1 base, J lost 4 bases, and 5 bases lay in between. The CDR3 runs to 13 residues. The CDR3 loop is CASSLTTTGELFF. The DNA of the CDR3 is TGCGCCAGCAGCTTGACTACCACCGGGGAGCTGTTTTTT.

This chain links TRBV6-5 with TRBJ2-5, with 9 bases aligning to TRBD1. This CDR3 has 16 amino acids. Germline V lookup: CDR1 MNHEY, CDR2 SVGAGI. V gave up 1 base and J gave up 11 bases; unmatched junction bases: 14. This chain's CDR3 is CASSYLGTGSGNEQYF. In DNA form, the CDR3 reads TGTGCCAGCAGTTACTTAGGGACAGGGAGTGGTAATGAGCAGTACTTC.

This rearrangement joins TRBV10-2 to TRBJ2-5; D not resolved. V lost 4 bases and J lost 0, with 9 bases in between. The germline V gene encodes CDR1 WSHSY and CDR2 SAAADI. CDR3 length equals 14 residues. CDR3 amino acids: CASSVGSYQETQYF. The CDR3 DNA reads TGCGCCAGCAGTGTCGGTAGCTACCAAGAGACCCAGTACTTC.

The table lists this clonotype with a few counts. This sequence joins TRBV10-3 and TRBJ2-1, with D perhaps matching TRBD1 (5 bases). Trimming stripped 4 bases from V and 0 bases from J, with 10 bases between. CDR3 size: 15 residues. Germline assignment: CDR1 ENHRY and CDR2 SYGVKD. The CDR3 DNA follows: TGTGCCATCAGTGGGAAGGGGCGCTCCTACAATGAGCAGTTCTTC. Translating gives CAISGKGRSYNEQFF.

The genes are TRBV7-2 and TRBJ2-3, with 8 bases aligning to TRBD2. Germline loops: CDR1 SGHTA, CDR2 FQGNSA. There are 16 residues in the CDR3. V dropped 2 bases and J dropped 8; count of bases not matched to a gene: 12. The CDR3 is CASSLNGGAGAGTQYF. For the CDR3, the DNA is TGTGCCAGCAGCTTAAACGGAGGAGCGGGAGCGGGTACGCAGTATTTT.

V usage is TRBV7-9 and J usage is TRBJ1-2, with D perhaps matching TRBD1 (6 bases). V shed 8 bases and J shed 7 bases, with 17 bases lying between them. Germline CDR1 is SEHNR and CDR2 is FQNEAQ (reference sequence). The CDR3 extends over 13 amino acids. CDR3 sequence: CASCPPGEGGYTF. CDR3 sequence (DNA): TGTGCCAGCTGCCCACCAGGGGAGGGTGGCTACACCTTC.

This clonotype appeared a few times. This sequence joins TRBV27 and TRBJ2-7, with D unclear. Germline CDR1 MNHEY, CDR2 SMNVEV (reference sequence). V lost 5 bases and J lost 1, with 6 bases in between. There are 12 residues in the CDR3. Here the CDR3 reads CASSEGSYEQYF. The CDR3 nucleotides are TGTGCCAGCAGTGAAGGGTCCTACGAGCAGTACTTC.

The chain has TRBV5-1 and TRBJ2-3; TRBD1 agrees at 8 bases. V was pared by 4 bases and J by 1 base, with 8 bases of the junction left unmatched. Germline lookup yields CDR1 SGHRS and CDR2 YFSETQ. CDR3 length equals 16 residues. The CDR3 here is CASSPGDRTRTDTQYF. CDR3 nucleotides: TGCGCCAGCAGCCCCGGGGACAGGACCCGCACAGATACGCAGTATTTT.

The chain links TRBV7-2 to TRBJ2-1; TRBD2 matches at 8 bases. The CDR3 runs to 13 residues. Germline lookup yields CDR1 SGHTA and CDR2 FQGNSA. V gave up 5 bases and J gave up 7 bases; unmatched junction bases: 4. This CDR3 reads CASSPGTRNEQFF. In DNA, the CDR3 is TGTGCCAGCAGCCCAGGGACTAGGAATGAGCAGTTCTTC.

V is TRBV4-2 and J is TRBJ2-5, with 8 nucleotides matching TRBD2. The germline CDR1 and CDR2 sequences are LGHNA and YNFKEQ. This CDR3 is 15 amino acids long. V lost 0 bases to trimming and J lost 4 bases; unmatched junction nucleotides: 4. The CDR3 sequence: CASSQDPGGTETQYF. DNA of the CDR3: TGTGCCAGCAGCCAAGATCCGGGGGGGACAGAGACCCAGTACTTC.

The CDR3 DNA sequence: TGTGCCAGCACGTTGACTAGTGGGGGAGATACGCAGTATTTT. This gives the protein CASTLTSGGDTQYF. The chain recombines TRBV7-2 with TRBJ2-3; D is possibly TRBD2 (6 bases). Looked up from germline, CDR1 is SGHTA and CDR2 is FQGNSA. Trimming removed 7 bases at V and 5 bases at J, with 16 bases between. The CDR3 extends over 14 amino acids.

This clonotype was counted ten times or more. V and J are TRBV12-3 or TRBV12-4 and TRBJ2-3, with a tentative D call TRBD2 (5 bases). Trimming pared 6 bases from V and 10 bases from J, leaving 20 bases between. CDR3 length: 14 amino acids. The CDR3 sequence is CASSLRAGREAQYF. CDR3 nucleotides: TGTGCCAGCAGCCTAAGGGCGGGCCGTGAAGCGCAGTATTTT.

This clonotype has only a few counts. This chain uses TRBV28 with TRBJ2-1, with 8 positions matching TRBD2. Germline CDR1 MDHEN, CDR2 SYDVKM. The J segment lost 9 bases and the V segment lost 2 bases, leaving 6 bases of the junction unmatched. The CDR3 has 14 amino acids. The CDR3 spells CASSLVGTSGEQFF. The CDR3 DNA reads as TGTGCCAGCAGTTTAGTCGGGACTAGTGGTGAGCAGTTCTTC. Full variable domain (rest looked up from reference TRBV28 and TRBJ2-1): DVKVTQSSRYLVKRTGEKVFLECVQDMDHENMFWYRQDPGLGLRLIYFSYDVKMKEKGDIPEGYSVSREKKERFSLILESASTNQTSMYLCASSLVGTSGEQFFGPGTRLTVL.

Only a few counts were recorded for this clonotype. This chain links TRBV11-1 with TRBJ2-3; 12 bases agree with TRBD2. After removal of 1 base from V and 0 bases from J, the junction contained 8 bases not matched to a gene. Germline CDR1 and CDR2: SGHAT and FQDESV (reference sequence). This CDR3 region has 19 residues. DNA of the CDR3: TGTGCCAGCAGCTTAGGACGGACTAGCGGGGTCACAAGCACAGATACGCAGTATTTT. This encodes CASSLGRTSGVTSTDTQYF.

The gene calls are TRBV6-5 and TRBJ1-2; TRBD1 matches 8 bases. V dropped 6 bases and J dropped 10; count of bases not matched to a gene: 7. Looked up from germline, CDR1 is MNHEY and CDR2 is SVGAGI. CDR3 size: 12 residues. CDR3 in DNA: TGTGCCAGCAGAGGACAGGGAAGGTCCTACACCTTC. Translated: CASRGQGRSYTF.

The chain couples TRBV13 to TRBJ2-1; D is possibly TRBD2 (6 bases). Trimming left V 6 bases short and J 12 bases short, with 12 bases between. The CDR3 contains 11 residues. Germline loops: CDR1 PRHDT, CDR2 FYEKMQ (reference sequence). The CDR3 sequence is CASRRDRGQFF. The CDR3 DNA sequence: TGTGCCAGCAGGCGGGACCGGGGGCAGTTCTTC.